The 28 T cell receptor beta chains below come from one sample, sequenced in a study of blood T cell repertoires in COVID-19. Repertoires were generated with immunoSEQ multiplex PCR, while TCRdb's copy carries only in-frame clones and drops some. Of under 400,000 clones in the sample, more than 70% were seen once. Sequences were obtained from PBMCs or T cells enriched from blood (not recorded which). The receptor set was obtained from a woman in her thirties who had been exposed to COVID-19.

This clone was picked up a small number of times. The chain recombines TRBV24-1 with TRBJ2-7, with 8 bases that match TRBD2. J gave up 6 bases and V 4 bases, and 7 bases lay outside the gene matches. Germline CDR1 and CDR2: KGHDR and SFDVKD. CDR3 length equals 14 residues. CDR3 coding DNA: TGTGCCACCAGTGACGCCCCCGGGGGGGTCGAGCAGTACTTC. As protein: CATSDAPGGVEQYF.

The gene calls are TRBV9 and TRBJ2-2, with 11 bases aligning to TRBD2. Trimming took 1 base from V and 6 from J; bases not matched to a gene: 11. This CDR3 region has 18 residues. CDR1 and CDR2 (germline): SGDLS, YYNGEE. The CDR3 sequence is CASSVQASGRLTAGELFF. In DNA, the CDR3 is TGTGCCAGCAGCGTACAGGCTAGCGGGAGGCTTACGGCCGGGGAGCTGTTTTTT.

This chain uses TRBV5-8 with TRBJ1-5, with D perhaps TRBD1 (6 bases). This CDR3 spans 13 amino acids. CDR1 and CDR2 (germline): SGHTS, YDEGEE. V lost 5 bases to trimming and J lost 4 bases, with 10 bases between them. CDR3 sequence reads: CASSHQGNQPQHF. For the CDR3, the DNA is TGTGCCAGCAGTCATCAGGGGAATCAGCCCCAGCATTTT.

The V and J genes are TRBV11-3 and TRBJ2-5, with D perhaps matching TRBD1 (5 bases). The germline V and J ends were trimmed by 5 bases and 1 base, with 26 bases remaining between them. The CDR3 has 19 amino acids. The germline gives CDR1 SGHNT, CDR2 YENEEA. The chain's CDR3 is CASSTSTGKGVRPQETQYF. The CDR3 nucleotides are TGTGCCAGCAGCACCTCGACCGGAAAAGGGGTCAGACCCCAAGAGACCCAGTACTTC.

V gene TRBV27 combines with J gene TRBJ2-5; D perhaps matches TRBD1 (5 bases). CDR1 is MNHEY, CDR2 SMNVEV, per germline (reference sequence). The ends were cut back, 5 bases at V and 6 bases at J, with 19 bases in the middle. The CDR3 extends over 15 amino acids. This CDR3 is CASSPPSRGEKTQYF. CDR3 in DNA: TGTGCCAGCAGTCCCCCTTCTAGGGGCGAAAAGACCCAGTACTTC.

V is TRBV25-1 and J is TRBJ2-3, with TRBD1 matching over 9 bases. The CDR3 is made up of 17 amino acids. J was trimmed by 4 bases and V by 3 bases; bases with no gene match: 11. The germline V gene has CDR1 MGHDK and CDR2 SYGVNS. The CDR3 sequence is CASSDQDRGPEADTQYF. The CDR3 DNA is TGTGCCAGCAGTGACCAGGACAGGGGCCCGGAGGCAGATACGCAGTATTTT.

The chain couples TRBV5-1 to TRBJ1-1; D is undetermined. The CDR3 has 14 amino acids. Trimming cost V 0 bases and J 4 bases, with 10 bases left between them. Per the germline V gene, CDR1 is SGHRS and CDR2 is YFSETQ. CDR3 sequence (DNA): TGCGCCAGCAGCTTGGCGGGAGGAGGCACTGAAGCTTTCTTT. Protein sequence: CASSLAGGGTEAFF. Full variable domain (outside the CDR3, taken from reference TRBV5-1 and TRBJ1-1): KAGVTQTPRYLIKTRGQQVTLSCSPISGHRSVSWYQQTPGQGLQFLFEYFSETQRNKGNFPGRFSGRQFSNSRSEMNVSTLELGDSALYLCASSLAGGGTEAFFGQGTRLTVV.

The chain is built from TRBV30 and TRBJ1-2; 10 bases map to TRBD1. V lost 1 base to trimming and J lost 0 bases; unmatched junction nucleotides: 5. This CDR3 region has 16 residues. Germline V lookup: CDR1 GTSNPN, CDR2 SVGIG (reference sequence). The CDR3 protein is CAWSGQGAVSNYGYTF. CDR3 DNA: TGTGCCTGGAGTGGACAGGGGGCGGTCTCTAACTATGGCTACACCTTC.

The chain is built from TRBV24-1 and TRBJ2-2; TRBD1 matches at 12 bases. With 3 bases clipped from V and 7 bases from J, the junction kept 11 bases outside the gene matches. In germline, CDR1 is KGHDR, CDR2 SFDVKD. The CDR3 has 18 amino acids. CDR3: CATSDPGTGGVPDGELFF. The DNA of the CDR3 is TGTGCCACCAGTGATCCTGGGACAGGGGGCGTGCCGGACGGGGAGCTGTTTTTT.

This chain uses TRBV6-1 with TRBJ1-5; 7 bases line up with TRBD1. Germline CDR1 MNHNS, CDR2 SASEGT. V shed 1 base, J shed 9 bases, and the junction held 6 bases outside the gene matches. The CDR3 loop spans 14 amino acids. The CDR3 sequence: CASSEEGGWGPQHF. CDR3 sequence (DNA): TGTGCCAGCAGTGAAGAAGGGGGCTGGGGGCCCCAGCATTTT.

With respect to this clone: This sample includes further DNA sequences coding for the same CDR3. V is TRBV5-1 and J is TRBJ1-1; D not certain. This CDR3 has 16 amino acids. Germline-derived CDR1 and CDR2 are SGHRS and YFSETQ. Trimming cost V 3 bases and J 2 bases, with 17 bases left between them. In DNA, the CDR3 is TGCGCCAGCAGCTCGTGGACTGGATTAGCCAACACTGAAGCTTTCTTT. Its protein is CASSSWTGLANTEAFF. The full variable domain, rest sourced from reference TRBV5-1 and TRBJ1-1, is KAGVTQTPRYLIKTRGQQVTLSCSPISGHRSVSWYQQTPGQGLQFLFEYFSETQRNKGNFPGRFSGRQFSNSRSEMNVSTLELGDSALYLCASSSWTGLANTEAFFGQGTRLTVV.

This CDR3 is CASSPSTQGRTLHF. The CDR3 nucleotides read TGTGCCAGCAGCCCGTCAACCCAGGGGCGGACCCTCCACTTT. The gene calls are TRBV3-1 (or the pseudogene TRBV3-2) and TRBJ1-6; D might be TRBD1 (6 bases). The CDR3 length is 14 residues. V was trimmed by 4 bases and J by 14 bases, leaving 18 bases between them. The V gene's germline CDR1 is LGHDT and CDR2 YNNKEL (reference sequence).

The CDR3 nucleotides read TGTGCCAGCAGCCAAGAGGACAGGGTCCTCCAAAAACTGTTTTTT. Translation gives CASSQEDRVLQKLFF. J is TRBJ1-4 and V is TRBV4-2, with 8 bases matching TRBD1. The V gene end was trimmed by 0 bases and the J gene end by 9 bases; junction bases not matched to a gene: 6. Germline V gene lookup returns CDR1 LGHNA and CDR2 YNFKEQ. There are 15 residues in the CDR3.

This chain connects TRBV11-3 to TRBJ2-7; tentatively, D is TRBD2 (5 bases). The germline V gene encodes CDR1 SGHNT and CDR2 YENEEA. CDR3 size: 14 residues. The V and J ends lost 5 bases and 5 bases respectively, with 16 bases between them. CDR3 nucleotides: TGTGCCAGCAGCGCCCCCACGGGAAGTCACGAGCAGTACTTC. Its translation: CASSAPTGSHEQYF.

V gene TRBV18 combines with J gene TRBJ2-7, with TRBD1 matching over 8 bases. Germline trimming cut 3 bases from V and 0 bases from J; bases unmatched to any gene: 13. The germline V gene has CDR1 KGHSH and CDR2 LQKENI. This CDR3 spans 18 amino acids. CDR3: CASSPTDRGLGGSYEQYF. The CDR3 coding sequence is TGTGCCAGCTCACCTACTGACAGGGGCCTTGGAGGCTCCTACGAGCAGTACTTC.

This chain joins TRBV28 and TRBJ2-3; 9 bases align to TRBD2. Germline V lookup: CDR1 MDHEN, CDR2 SYDVKM. The CDR3 is 12 amino acids. Losses at the gene ends were 3 bases for V and 15 bases for J; bases not matched to a gene: 7. CDR3 bases: TGTGCCAGCAGTTTTTACGGGACTAGCTTTTATTTT. It codes for CASSFYGTSFYF.

The chain has TRBV10-3 and TRBJ1-1, with TRBD1 identical over 9 bases. Losses at the gene ends were 4 bases for V and 7 bases for J; bases not matched to a gene: 19. The CDR3 contains 18 residues. CDR1 and CDR2 (germline): ENHRY, SYGVKD. The CDR3 here is CAISANLPSGTGSLEAFF. CDR3 DNA sequence: TGTGCCATCAGTGCTAATCTCCCATCCGGGACAGGGAGCCTTGAAGCTTTCTTT.

V gene TRBV5-1 combines with J gene TRBJ2-1, with TRBD2 matching over 8 bases. Trimming removed 6 bases from V and 0 bases from J; junction bases left unmatched: 11. Germline V gives CDR1 SGHRS, CDR2 YFSETQ. The CDR3 loop spans 17 amino acids. CDR3 nucleotide sequence: TGCGCCAGCATTAGGACTAGCAACACAGACTCCTACAATGAGCAGTTCTTC. It translates to CASIRTSNTDSYNEQFF.

This chain links TRBV18 with TRBJ2-7, with 7 bases lining up with TRBD1. This CDR3 spans 16 amino acids. After removal of 3 bases from V and 3 bases from J, the junction contained 11 bases not matched to a gene. CDR1 KGHSH and CDR2 LQKENI come from the germline V gene. CDR3 sequence: CASSPPNRGELYEQYF. DNA of the CDR3: TGTGCCAGCTCACCCCCCAACAGGGGCGAACTCTACGAGCAGTACTTC.

The V call is TRBV7-3, the J call TRBJ2-1; no definite D call. Trimming cost V 1 base and J 4 bases, with 11 bases left between them. The CDR3 runs to 15 residues. Germline CDR1 and CDR2: SGHTA and FQGTGA. CDR3 bases: TGTGCCAGCAGCTTAATAACTACCCCGTACAATGAGCAGTTCTTC. Its protein is CASSLITTPYNEQFF. Full variable domain (rest looked up from reference TRBV7-3 and TRBJ2-1): GAGVSQTPSNKVTEKGKYVELRCDPISGHTALYWYRQSLGQGPEFLIYFQGTGAADDSGLPNDRFFAVRPEGSVSTLKIQRTERGDSAVYLCASSLITTPYNEQFFGPGTRLTVL.

The chain is built from TRBV2 and TRBJ1-4; D is unresolved. Looked up from germline, CDR1 is SNHLY and CDR2 is FYNNEI. The CDR3 is 12 amino acids. The germline V and J ends were trimmed by 6 bases and 4 bases, with 6 bases remaining between them. The CDR3 loop reads CASREDNEKLFF. The DNA for the CDR3 is TGTGCCAGCAGAGAGGATAATGAAAAACTGTTTTTT.

This clone was counted a few times. This sample also contains other DNA sequences that code for the same CDR3. The chain uses TRBV28 and TRBJ1-2; D gene ambiguous. Trimming cost V 2 bases and J 3 bases, with 7 bases left between them. Germline assignment: CDR1 MDHEN and CDR2 SYDVKM. The CDR3 totals 13 residues. The CDR3 spells CASSLGRDYGYTF. CDR3 DNA sequence: TGTGCCAGCAGTTTAGGGAGAGACTATGGCTACACCTTC.

CDR3 region: CASSWNGGGNEQFF. In DNA, the CDR3 is TGTGCCAGCAGCTGGAATGGGGGGGGCAATGAGCAGTTCTTC. The chain carries TRBV6-5 and TRBJ2-1; 7 bases are shared with TRBD2. The CDR3 covers 14 residues. V dropped 6 bases and J dropped 6; count of bases not matched to a gene: 8. Germline loops: CDR1 MNHEY, CDR2 SVGAGI.

The genes are TRBV28 and TRBJ2-3, with a tentative D call TRBD2 (5 bases). The ends were cut back, 3 bases at V and 3 bases at J, with 22 bases in the middle. The CDR3 extends over 18 amino acids. Germline V gene data show CDR1 as MDHEN and CDR2 as SYDVKM. CDR3 nucleotides: TGTGCCAGCAGTTTTTCCCAGGTCGGGCTAGCAGAGACAGATACGCAGTATTTT. Its protein is CASSFSQVGLAETDTQYF.

This clone was counted once. The chain couples TRBV18 to TRBJ2-7, with D maybe TRBD1 (6 bases). The ends were cut back, 3 bases at V and 7 bases at J, with 22 bases in the middle. The germline gives CDR1 KGHSH, CDR2 LQKENI. This CDR3 is 16 amino acids long. The CDR3 DNA follows: TGTGCCAGCTCACCGATAGTACAGGGCTCTCTAGGGGAGCAGTACTTC. Amino acids: CASSPIVQGSLGEQYF.

V usage is TRBV7-9 and J usage is TRBJ1-5, with 9 bases identical to TRBD1. Losses at the gene ends were 5 bases for V and 6 bases for J; bases not matched to a gene: 8. The germline V gene encodes CDR1 SEHNR and CDR2 FQNEAQ (reference sequence). The CDR3 contains 15 residues. CDR3: CASSLGQGHGQPQHF. The CDR3 DNA reads as TGTGCCAGCAGCCTAGGACAGGGGCATGGTCAGCCCCAGCATTTT. Complete variable domain (other parts from reference TRBV7-9 and TRBJ1-5): DTGVSQNPRHKITKRGQNVTFRCDPISEHNRLYWYRQTLGQGPEFLTYFQNEAQLEKSRLLSDRFSAERPKGSFSTLEIQRTEQGDSAMYLCASSLGQGHGQPQHFGDGTRLSIL.

The chain recombines TRBV12-3 or TRBV12-4 with TRBJ1-6, with D maybe TRBD1 (6 bases). Between the trimmed V and J ends, which lost 6 bases and 9 bases, there was a span of 12 bases. The CDR3 runs 13 residues. CDR3 nucleotides: TGTGCCAGCAGCCCCACAGGGATTTCACCCCTCCACTTT. It translates to CASSPTGISPLHF.

Comments on this clone: A much more abundant neighbour one base away suggests this may be a read error. Other DNA sequences within the sample encode an identical CDR3. The rearrangement uses TRBV5-6 and TRBJ1-2; D is undetermined. Looked up from germline, CDR1 is SGHDT and CDR2 is YYEEEE. V dropped 0 bases and J dropped 2 bases, with 5 bases sitting between them. This CDR3 is 13 amino acids long. This CDR3 is CASSLGQNYGYTF. The CDR3 DNA reads TGTGCCAGCAGCTTGGGGCAGAACTATGGCTACACCTTC.